This TCR beta chain was recovered during a study of Ad26.COV2.S vaccination and SARS-CoV-2 variants. The treatment is: roughly 19 received Ad26.COV2.S at low or high dose, single or two shots; a few received placebo; per-sample allocation not given. Day 63 after the first vaccine or placebo injection was the time point for sampling. The germline gives CDR1 KGHSH, CDR2 LQKENI. V gave up 3 bases and J gave up 7 bases; unmatched junction bases: 3. The CDR3 length is 14 residues. The method was immunoSEQ multiplex PCR; TCRdb's version includes in-frame clones alone and lacks a portion of them. The table has 350,000 to 500,000 clones, about nine tenths seen once.

The sample in question was peripheral blood, obtained in a trial of Ad26.COV2.S vaccine versus placebo. The receptor was derived from a person aged 18 to 65 who received the Ad26.COV2.S COVID-19 vaccine or a placebo. This chain joins TRBV18 and TRBJ1-6; 7 nucleotides match TRBD1. The CDR3 DNA is TGTGCCAGCTCACCGGGACAGCCGAATTCACCCCTCCACTTT. Its translation: CASSPGQPNSPLHF.